This TCR beta chain is from a study of cytomegalovirus exposure and HLA in healthy donors. This clone appeared a few times. Its antigen is not identified. The germline gives CDR1 LNHNV, CDR2 YYDKDF (reference sequence). CDR3 length equals 15 residues. V trimming: 0 bases; J trimming: 6 bases; junction bases outside the gene matches: 6. It was with 60 Vbeta and 13 Jbeta primers that the PCR ran. Data came from immunoSEQ multiplex PCR; TCRdb stores just in-frame clones and leaves some out. Here the sample spans fewer than 250,000 clones, 70% to 75% being singletons. Overall study results and limits: Earlier findings revealed that most TCR beta V segments proved productive either about 87% or about 30% of the time.

The receptor was isolated from a man younger than 45 in good health and CMV-seropositive. Sequencing was done on a sample of PBMCs. The chain uses TRBV15 and TRBJ1-2, with 8 bases identical to TRBD1. CDR3 sequence (DNA): TGTGCCACCAGCAGAGATCCGGACAGGGTGGATGGCTACACCTTC. Translated, it gives CATSRDPDRVDGYTF. The variable domain in full, with the rest retrieved from reference TRBV15 and TRBJ1-2, is DAMVIQNPRYQVTQFGKPVTLSCSQTLNHNVMYWYQQKSSQAPKLLFHYYDKDFNNEADTPDNFQSRRPNTSFCFLDIRSPGLGDTAMYLCATSRDPDRVDGYTFGSGTRLTVV.